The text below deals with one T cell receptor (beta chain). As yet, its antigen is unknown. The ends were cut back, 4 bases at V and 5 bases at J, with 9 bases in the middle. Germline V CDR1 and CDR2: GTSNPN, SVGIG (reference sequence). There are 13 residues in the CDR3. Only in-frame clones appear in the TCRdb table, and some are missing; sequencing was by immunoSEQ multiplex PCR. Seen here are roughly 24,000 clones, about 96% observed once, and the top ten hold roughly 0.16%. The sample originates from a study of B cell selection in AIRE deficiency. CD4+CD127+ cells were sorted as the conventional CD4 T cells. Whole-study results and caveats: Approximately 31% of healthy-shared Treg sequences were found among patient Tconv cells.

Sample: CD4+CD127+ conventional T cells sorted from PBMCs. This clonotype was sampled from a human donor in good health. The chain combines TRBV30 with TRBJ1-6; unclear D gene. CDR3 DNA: TGTGCCTGGAACCCTGGAGATAATTCACCCCTCCACTTT. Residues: CAWNPGDNSPLHF.